The 6 T cell receptor beta chains given below trace back to one sample, sequenced in a study of metastatic and nonmetastatic thyroid tumors. Not a single patient had been given any form of treatment at any point before undergoing thyroid surgery. TCRdb reprocessed the PCR reads using MiXCR. The repertoire includes fewer than 7,000 clones, around 32% of them detected once, and 40% to 55% sits in the top ten. Sequencing input: adjacent normal tissue. The receptors were sampled from a female donor with papillary thyroid cancer or a benign thyroid nodule (not recorded which). Some clones in this sample may be carry-over from other donors' samples.

The CDR3 sequence: CSVDAAPGSNYGYTF. Here the CDR3 DNA reads TGCAGCGTTGATGCGGCTCCGGGATCTAACTATGGCTACACCTTC. This rearrangement joins TRBV29-1 to TRBJ1-2; no definite D call. Looked up from germline, CDR1 is SQVTM and CDR2 is ANQGSEA. Trimming took 3 bases from V and 0 from J, leaving 14 bases between them. CDR3 length: 15 residues.

This clone was counted between two and nine times. V is TRBV27 and J is TRBJ2-2; the D is unclear. V was shortened by 3 bases and J by 0 bases, with 2 bases between the two germline ends. The CDR3 is 13 amino acids. Germline lookup yields CDR1 MNHEY and CDR2 SMNVEV (reference sequence). CDR3 DNA: TGTGCCAGCAGTTTCCCGAACACCGGGGAGCTGTTTTTT. Amino acids: CASSFPNTGELFF.

This clone has just a few counts. This rearrangement joins TRBV27 to TRBJ2-2; D unresolved. Germline V gene sequence: CDR1 MNHEY, CDR2 SMNVEV (reference sequence). CDR3 length equals 14 residues. Trimming shortened V by 2 bases and J by 2 bases, and 6 bases separated the two germline ends. CDR3 amino acids: CASSLMDNTGELFF. In DNA form, the CDR3 reads TGTGCCAGCAGTTTAATGGATAACACCGGGGAGCTGTTTTTT.

This clone was recorded many times. The chain carries TRBV5-4 and TRBJ2-5, with TRBD1 matching over 9 bases. CDR3 length: 17 residues. With 0 bases clipped from V and 2 bases from J, the junction kept 8 bases outside the gene matches. CDR1 is SGHNT, CDR2 YYREEE, per germline (reference sequence). The CDR3: CASSLVGQGVYQETQYF. The CDR3 DNA is TGTGCCAGCAGCTTGGTGGGACAGGGAGTTTATCAAGAGACCCAGTACTTC.

The chain couples TRBV28 to TRBJ2-7; either TRBD1 or TRBD2 may fit D (5 bases each). V was clipped by 10 bases and J by 0 bases, with 13 bases between them. Germline lookup yields CDR1 MDHEN and CDR2 SYDVKM. This CDR3 contains 13 residues. The CDR3 spells CATTWDVSYEQYF. CDR3 sequence (DNA): TGTGCCACCACGTGGGACGTCTCCTACGAGCAGTACTTC.

This clone was seen more than once but under ten times. The rearrangement links TRBV12-3 or TRBV12-4 to TRBJ2-1; TRBD2 agrees at 8 bases. The CDR3 runs to 15 residues. The J segment lost 7 bases and the V segment lost 2 bases, leaving 7 bases of the junction unmatched. The CDR3 protein is CASSLTLAENNEQFF. DNA of the CDR3: TGTGCCAGCAGTTTAACACTAGCGGAAAATAATGAGCAGTTCTTC.